This is a list of T cell receptor beta chains from one sample in a study of T cell repertoires in ileal Crohn's disease. Using immunoSEQ multiplex PCR, the repertoire was profiled, and TCRdb retains in-frame clones only, with some absent. The table records about 60,000 clones, about 88% of them present only once. Sequenced sample: ileal tissue. Receptor source: an adult with Crohn's disease. CDR3s include the opening cysteine and the closing phenylalanine or tryptophan.

>TRBV2
CASSGLSPEQFF
>TRBV6-5
CASSRDRAYGYTF
>TRBV5-1
CASSQSGGGNTIYF
>TRBV10-1
CASMEKTAGNTIYF
>TRBV19
CASSYRDGYIQYF
>TRBV6-4
CASSDRGMNTEAFF
>TRBV11-2
CASSLARSSGSGNTIYF
>TRBV7-8
CASSVDRVPGELFF
>TRBV7-9
CASSLRGLGYGYTF
>TRBV10-1
CASSEAGGNQPQHF
>TRBV11-3
CASSHGQAGFTF
>TRBV29-1
CSVSGLLSGYTF
>TRBV28
CASSRSGGGVSNQPQHF
>TRBV6-1
CASSANRFFTEAFF
>TRBV2
CASSELSGTSGPISYNEQFF
>TRBV28
CASYSPYEQYF
>TRBV7-7
CASSLDRGKHQPQHF
>TRBV6-1
CASRYPGQPPQHF
>TRBV5-6
CASSLRGAGYSNQPQHF
>TRBV6-5
CATCMGQGPDTQYF
>TRBV5-1
CASSPQGSDTQYF
>TRBV2
CASSALASGGASETQYF
>TRBV6-1
CASSLEYTEAFF
>TRBV25-1
CASSGIKGTGGVEQFF
>TRBV9
CASSLTTSPGNTIYF
>TRBV30
CAWSVPGVANTEAFF
>TRBV5-1
CASSLATGTSGITYEQYF
>TRBV7-2
CASSLANRNTEAFF
>TRBV4-1
CASSQGDSFNQPQHF
>TRBV28
CASSLAGGRRAFF
>TRBV7-2
CASSLSQINTGELFF
>TRBV15
CATSRVGQYGYTF
>TRBV7-6
CASSPRTSGARTDTQYF
>TRBV7-9
CASSTGGGYTEAFF
>TRBV19
CASSPLRDSYNQPQHF
>TRBV15
CATSRDTANNEKLFF
>TRBV9
CASSATGQPNEKLFF
>TRBV18
CASSLEDTQYF
>TRBV11-3
CASSTRTGELFF
>TRBV5-5
CASSLFSVQLADTF
>TRBV6-1
CASSAGQAYEQYF
>TRBV9
CASRPRGDFVVGNEQFF
>TRBV2
CASSTQGNEAFF
>TRBV6-1
CASSEILSLRTF
>TRBV15
CATSRDWPSGRVGNEQFF
>TRBV11-3
CASSSLYGYTF
>TRBV19
CASSPPTGLGYEQYF
>TRBV6-5
CASTRQGGTQYF
>TRBV27
CASSSASGSWNEQFF
>TRBV23-1
CASTLNRQALTDQPQHF
>TRBV2
CASRSSGANVLTF
>TRBV11-3
CASSLNPFDSTNTGELFF
>TRBV4-1
CASSPWDRGGDTQYF
>TRBV30
CAWGGSWQYF